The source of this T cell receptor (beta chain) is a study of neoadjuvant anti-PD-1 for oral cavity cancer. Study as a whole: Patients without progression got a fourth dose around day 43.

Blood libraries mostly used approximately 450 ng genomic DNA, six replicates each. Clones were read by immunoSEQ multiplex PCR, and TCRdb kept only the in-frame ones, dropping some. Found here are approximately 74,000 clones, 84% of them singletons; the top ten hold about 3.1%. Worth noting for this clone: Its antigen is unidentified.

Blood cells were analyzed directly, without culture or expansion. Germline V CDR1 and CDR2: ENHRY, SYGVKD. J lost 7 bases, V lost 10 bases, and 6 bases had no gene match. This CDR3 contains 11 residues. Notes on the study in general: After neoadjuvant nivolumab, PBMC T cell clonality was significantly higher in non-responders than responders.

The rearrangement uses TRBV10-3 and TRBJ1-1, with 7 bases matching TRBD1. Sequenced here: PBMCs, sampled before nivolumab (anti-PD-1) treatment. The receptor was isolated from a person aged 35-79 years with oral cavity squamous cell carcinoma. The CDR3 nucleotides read TGTGCCACGCAGGGGGGGAATGAAGCTTTCTTT. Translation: CATQGGNEAFF.